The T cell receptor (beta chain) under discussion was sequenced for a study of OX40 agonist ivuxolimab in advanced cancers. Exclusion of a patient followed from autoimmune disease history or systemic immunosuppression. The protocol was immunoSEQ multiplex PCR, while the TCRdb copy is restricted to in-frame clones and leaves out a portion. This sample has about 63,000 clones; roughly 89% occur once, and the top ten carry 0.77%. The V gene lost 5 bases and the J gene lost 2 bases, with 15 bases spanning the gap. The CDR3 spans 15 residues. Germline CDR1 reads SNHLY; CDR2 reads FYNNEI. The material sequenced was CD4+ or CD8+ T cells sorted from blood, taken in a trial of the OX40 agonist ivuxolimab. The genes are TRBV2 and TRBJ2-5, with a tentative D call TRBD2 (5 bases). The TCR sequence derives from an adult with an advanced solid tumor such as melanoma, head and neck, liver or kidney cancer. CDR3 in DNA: TGTGCCAGCAGTATTGACTACCGTCGACAAGAGACCCAGTACTTC. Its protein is CASSIDYRRQETQYF. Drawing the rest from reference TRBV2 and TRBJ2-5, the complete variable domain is EPEVTQTPSHQVTQMGQEVILRCVPISNHLYFYWYRQILGQKVEFLVSFYNNEISEKSEIFDDQFSVERPDGSNFTLKIRSTKLEDSAMYFCASSIDYRRQETQYFGPGTRLLVL.